These 22 T cell receptor beta chains came from one sample sequenced in a study of Tregs in tolerant kidney transplant recipients. The protocol was immunoSEQ multiplex PCR, while the TCRdb copy is restricted to in-frame clones and leaves out a portion. The profile covers 68,000 or so clones, with roughly 84% appearing a single time and about 4.5% taken by the ten largest. Specimen: CD4+ T cells from blood. The receptors were gathered from a human donor in good health.

The chain links TRBV7-2 to TRBJ2-7; D may be TRBD1 (6 bases). The V gene's germline CDR1 is SGHTA and CDR2 FQGNSA. The V end lost 0 bases, the J end lost 2 bases, and 29 bases lay between the germline ends. The CDR3 spans 21 residues. The CDR3 sequence: CASSLAFTGYSGQPTTYEQYF. The CDR3 DNA follows: TGTGCCAGCAGCTTAGCGTTTACGGGGTATTCCGGACAGCCGACTACCTACGAGCAGTACTTC.

The chain employs TRBV7-9 and TRBJ2-7; D uncertain. V was trimmed by 1 base and J by 12 bases, leaving 10 bases between them. The CDR3 totals 11 residues. Germline-derived CDR1 and CDR2 are SEHNR and FQNEAQ (reference sequence). CDR3 loop: CASSLDGPLYF. The CDR3 bases are TGTGCCAGCAGCTTAGATGGTCCCTTGTACTTC.

The chain combines TRBV4-1 with TRBJ2-3; 7 bases are a match to TRBD1. Germline V gene data show CDR1 as MGHRA and CDR2 as YSYEKL. V shed 1 base, J shed 4 bases, and the junction held 11 bases outside the gene matches. CDR3 length equals 17 residues. Here the CDR3 reads CASSQGVARGKPDTQYF. As DNA, the CDR3 is TGCGCCAGCAGCCAAGGAGTAGCCAGGGGGAAACCAGATACGCAGTATTTT.

The chain joins TRBV7-2 to TRBJ2-4; D might be TRBD1 or TRBD2, each matching 5 bases. In germline, CDR1 is SGHTA, CDR2 FQGNSA. The CDR3 is 14 amino acids. V was trimmed by 2 bases and J by 5 bases, leaving 10 bases between them. The CDR3 spells CASSLSGTENIQYF. Written as DNA, the CDR3 is TGTGCCAGCAGCTTATCCGGGACCGAAAACATTCAGTACTTC.

This clone has more than one count but fewer than ten. The chain links TRBV7-2 to TRBJ2-1; 10 positions match TRBD2. CDR3 length: 15 amino acids. Per germline, CDR1 SGHTA and CDR2 FQGNSA. The V gene end was trimmed by 1 base and the J gene end by 10 bases; junction bases not matched to a gene: 7. In DNA form, the CDR3 reads TGTGCCAGCAGCTTAGGGACTAGCGGTGTCGGGGAGCAGTTCTTC. Amino acids: CASSLGTSGVGEQFF.

The genes are TRBV7-9 and TRBJ2-2; D tentatively fits TRBD1 or TRBD2 (6 bases each). Germline-derived CDR1 and CDR2 are SEHNR and FQNEAQ (reference sequence). The germline V and J ends were trimmed by 5 bases and 4 bases, with 14 bases remaining between them. This CDR3 has 15 residues. The CDR3 nucleotides read TGTGCCAGCAGCCCGGGGGCAGGGGTCACCGGGGAGCTGTTTTTT. The encoded protein is CASSPGAGVTGELFF.

The V gene is TRBV5-6, the J gene TRBJ2-2; D remains unclear. The V gene lost 2 bases and the J gene lost 6 bases, with 5 bases spanning the gap. CDR1 is SGHDT, CDR2 YYEEEE, per germline. The CDR3 runs 12 residues. CDR3 amino acids: CASSFYAGELFF. The DNA for the CDR3 is TGTGCCAGCAGCTTCTACGCCGGGGAGCTGTTTTTT. The whole variable domain, remainder taken from reference TRBV5-6 and TRBJ2-2, is DAGVTQSPTHLIKTRGQQVTLRCSPKSGHDTVSWYQQALGQGPQFIFQYYEEEERQRGNFPDRFSGHQFPNYSSELNVNALLLGDSALYLCASSFYAGELFFGEGSRLTVL.

The gene calls are TRBV5-4 and TRBJ2-7; weak D call: TRBD2 (6 bases). V shed 5 bases and J shed 4 bases, with 16 bases lying between them. Germline assignment: CDR1 SGHNT and CDR2 YYREEE (reference sequence). This CDR3 region has 14 residues. CDR3: CASSRAGKGYEQYF. The DNA of the CDR3 is TGTGCCAGCAGTCGCGCGGGGAAGGGGTACGAGCAGTACTTC.

The chain couples TRBV27 to TRBJ1-5, with 7 bases identical to TRBD1. The germline V gene encodes CDR1 MNHEY and CDR2 SMNVEV (reference sequence). This CDR3 region has 14 residues. The junction had 8 bases not matched to a gene; V was cut back by 8 bases and J by 4 bases. The CDR3 bases are TGTGCCAGCGGTCTGGGACAGACGAATCAGCCCCAGCATTTT. It specifies CASGLGQTNQPQHF.

The chain's CDR3 is CASKKGSGVGQETQYF. CDR3 sequence (DNA): TGTGCCAGTAAGAAGGGGTCGGGGGTGGGCCAAGAGACCCAGTACTTC. The chain joins TRBV27 to TRBJ2-5; TRBD2 is a possible D gene (6 bases). Trimming removed 9 bases from V and 1 base from J, with 21 bases in between. CDR3 length: 16 amino acids. Looked up from germline, CDR1 is MNHEY and CDR2 is SMNVEV (reference sequence).

This chain links TRBV7-9 with TRBJ2-1, with 10 nucleotides matching TRBD2. The CDR3 is 15 residues long. With 2 bases clipped from V and 9 bases from J, the junction kept 7 bases outside the gene matches. Germline lookup yields CDR1 SEHNR and CDR2 FQNEAQ (reference sequence). The CDR3 sequence: CASSLLAGVSGEQFF. Here the CDR3 DNA reads TGTGCCAGCAGCTTACTAGCGGGAGTATCCGGTGAGCAGTTCTTC.

CDR3 sequence reads: CASSLGFDSYEQYF. The CDR3 DNA is TGTGCCAGCAGCCTTGGCTTTGACTCCTACGAGCAGTACTTC. This chain uses TRBV13 with TRBJ2-7; D is unresolved. The CDR3 contains 14 residues. Germline V gene lookup returns CDR1 PRHDT and CDR2 FYEKMQ (reference sequence). V was cut by 5 bases and J by 0 bases, with 11 bases left in between. Variable domain in full (rest from reference TRBV13 and TRBJ2-7): AAGVIQSPRHLIKEKRETATLKCYPIPRHDTVYWYQQGPGQDPQFLISFYEKMQSDKGSIPDRFSAQQFSDYHSELNMSSLELGDSALYFCASSLGFDSYEQYFGPGTRLTVT.

The chain is built from TRBV4-3 and TRBJ1-2; D not certain. Trimming pared 1 base from V and 4 bases from J, leaving 13 bases between. The length of the CDR3 is 15 residues. Per the germline V gene, CDR1 is LGHNA and CDR2 is YSLEER. The CDR3 spells CASSQVSHSPYGYTF. The CDR3 bases are TGCGCCAGCAGCCAAGTGAGTCACAGCCCCTATGGCTACACCTTC.

The chain joins TRBV11-2 to TRBJ2-7, with D possibly called TRBD1 or TRBD2 (5 bases each). This CDR3 has 13 amino acids. Germline CDR1 is SGHAT and CDR2 is FQNNGV. The V end lost 1 base, the J end lost 5 bases, and 9 bases lay between the germline ends. The CDR3 spells CASSLAGLDEQYF. CDR3 DNA sequence: TGTGCCAGCAGCTTAGCGGGGCTCGACGAGCAGTACTTC.

The rearrangement uses TRBV4-1 and TRBJ1-1, with 12 bases identical to TRBD1. CDR3 length: 19 residues. Germline loops: CDR1 MGHRA, CDR2 YSYEKL. J lost 2 bases, V lost 0 bases, and 10 bases had no gene match. CDR3 region: CASSQDWGGQGARNTEAFF. In DNA form, the CDR3 reads TGCGCCAGCAGCCAAGATTGGGGGGGACAGGGGGCTCGAAACACTGAAGCTTTCTTT.

This sequence joins TRBV5-8 and TRBJ2-3, with D hard to call. This CDR3 is built from 16 residues. Germline lookup yields CDR1 SGHTS and CDR2 YDEGEE. The V and J ends lost 5 bases and 4 bases respectively, with 20 bases between them. The CDR3 DNA is TGTGCCAGCAGTTCCGACCGGGCCCCAGGCGCAGATACGCAGTATTTT. It yields the protein CASSSDRAPGADTQYF.

The chain uses TRBV5-8 and TRBJ2-7; D may be TRBD2 (6 bases). Germline V gives CDR1 SGHTS, CDR2 YDEGEE. This CDR3 has 14 amino acids. Between the trimmed V and J ends, which lost 4 bases and 3 bases, there was a span of 14 bases. DNA for the CDR3: TGTGCCAGCAGCAGGAGGGGCACCGACTACGAGCAGTACTTC. Residues: CASSRRGTDYEQYF.

The chain couples TRBV30 to TRBJ2-7; D possibly corresponds to TRBD1 (6 bases). V lost 7 bases and J 4 bases, leaving 20 bases between the germline ends. There are 14 residues in the CDR3. In germline, CDR1 is GTSNPN, CDR2 SVGIG (reference sequence). In DNA, the CDR3 is TGTGCCTTTTCCCAGGGACACGTAACTTACGAGCAGTACTTC. Protein product: CAFSQGHVTYEQYF.

The genes are TRBV29-1 and TRBJ2-7; a possible D gene is TRBD2 (7 bases). Germline-derived CDR1 and CDR2 are SQVTM and ANQGSEA. This CDR3 contains 14 residues. Deletions cut 4 bases from V and 2 bases from J, with 15 bases between. This CDR3 reads CSVVKGGETYEQYF. The CDR3 coding sequence is TGCAGCGTTGTGAAGGGGGGGGAAACCTACGAGCAGTACTTC.

V is TRBV5-1 and J is TRBJ1-2; TRBD1 matches 12 bases. After removal of 3 bases from V and 6 bases from J, the junction contained 6 bases not matched to a gene. Germline V gene data show CDR1 as SGHRS and CDR2 as YFSETQ. The CDR3 sequence is 15 residues long. The DNA for the CDR3 is TGCGCCAGCAGCTGGGACAGGGGGCGCCTAGATGGCTACACCTTC. Protein: CASSWDRGRLDGYTF.

This sequence joins TRBV6-1 and TRBJ1-3; D not resolved. This CDR3 spans 13 amino acids. Per the germline V gene, CDR1 is MNHNS and CDR2 is SASEGT. Between the trimmed V and J ends, which lost 10 bases and 6 bases, there was a span of 16 bases. The CDR3 sequence is CATDYRGSNTIYF. In DNA, the CDR3 is TGTGCCACCGACTATCGAGGATCAAACACCATATATTTT.

Regarding this clone: One junction end does not reproduce the germline sequence, and a read error may be involved. The gene calls are TRBV11-2 and TRBJ2-3; D uncertain. The length of the CDR3 is 13 residues. From germline, CDR1 is SGHAT and CDR2 FQNNGV. Written as DNA, the CDR3 is TGTGCCAGCAGCTTAGATGGGCTAGTTTATCCCCATTTT. Its protein product is CASSLDGLVYPHF.